These 29 T cell receptor beta chains were sequenced from one sample in a study of T cells in pancreatic ductal adenocarcinoma. The selected patients with pancreatic ductal adenocarcinoma had surgery but no neoadjuvant therapy. Sequencing was performed with immunoSEQ multiplex PCR; in TCRdb, only in-frame clones are kept and a portion is missing. This table has more than 25,000 clones, more than 90% appearing once. The sequencing sample was made of PBMCs. These receptors all come from a human donor with pancreatic ductal adenocarcinoma.

The J gene is TRBJ2-7, the V gene TRBV7-2; D possibly corresponds to TRBD1 (5 bases). CDR1 is SGHTA and CDR2 is FQGNSA in the germline V gene. Trimming shortened V by 0 bases and J by 4 bases, and 13 bases separated the two germline ends. The CDR3 loop spans 15 amino acids. The CDR3 DNA sequence: TGTGCCAGCAGCTTAGCGCCCAGGGTAAGGTACGAGCAGTACTTC. It codes for CASSLAPRVRYEQYF.

This chain connects TRBV6-5 to TRBJ1-1; D uncertain. Trimming removed 5 bases from V and 1 base from J, with 11 bases in between. This CDR3 has 14 amino acids. The germline V gene encodes CDR1 MNHEY and CDR2 SVGAGI. The CDR3 spells CASSAGPENTEAFF. In DNA, the CDR3 is TGTGCCAGCAGTGCGGGTCCGGAGAACACTGAAGCTTTCTTT.

This chain links TRBV11-2 with TRBJ2-1, with 7 bases that match TRBD2. CDR1 is SGHAT, CDR2 FQNNGV, per germline. This CDR3 spans 12 amino acids. V shed 6 bases, J shed 8 bases, and the junction held 4 bases outside the gene matches. The CDR3 bases are TGTGCCAGCAGGGGGGGAGGGGATGAGCAGTTCTTC. Translating gives CASRGGGDEQFF.

The chain recombines TRBV19 with TRBJ2-5, with D possibly TRBD1 on 5 matching bases. Germline V lookup: CDR1 LNHDA, CDR2 SQIVND (reference sequence). The germline V and J ends were trimmed by 1 base and 2 bases, with 11 bases remaining between them. The CDR3 runs to 15 residues. This chain's CDR3 is CASSIGRQTQETQYF. The CDR3 DNA reads as TGTGCCAGTAGTATAGGGAGACAGACACAAGAGACCCAGTACTTC.

The J gene is TRBJ2-1, the V gene TRBV5-1; 9 positions match TRBD2. Losses at the gene ends were 0 bases for V and 8 bases for J; bases not matched to a gene: 9. The CDR3 runs to 16 residues. CDR1 and CDR2 from the germline V gene are SGHRS and YFSETQ. CDR3 protein: CASSLVVAGVGDEQFF. The CDR3 region has the DNA TGCGCCAGCAGCTTGGTAGTAGCGGGAGTGGGTGATGAGCAGTTCTTC.

The CDR3: CAWNGQSHGFQHF. DNA for the CDR3: TGTGCCTGGAACGGACAGTCCCACGGTTTTCAGCATTTT. The chain carries TRBV30 and TRBJ1-5, with D tentatively TRBD1 (6 bases). The CDR3 sequence is 13 residues long. Germline V gene lookup returns CDR1 GTSNPN and CDR2 SVGIG (reference sequence). V lost 4 bases to trimming and J lost 13 bases, with 20 bases between them.

The chain carries TRBV5-6 and TRBJ1-3; D possibly corresponds to TRBD1 (5 bases). CDR1 and CDR2 (germline): SGHDT, YYEEEE. The CDR3 length is 17 residues. Trimming left V 5 bases short and J 1 base short, with 19 bases between. CDR3 DNA sequence: TGTGCCAGCAGTCGAGGGACCGCGCGAGGATCTGGAAACACCATATATTTT. Translation: CASSRGTARGSGNTIYF.

The V and J genes are TRBV7-2 and TRBJ1-1; D is perhaps TRBD1 (5 bases). Deletions cut 4 bases from V and 3 bases from J, with 12 bases between. The length of the CDR3 is 14 residues. Germline values: CDR1 SGHTA, CDR2 FQGNSA. The CDR3 sequence: CASSSPGGYTEAFF. The CDR3 nucleotides are TGTGCCAGCAGCTCCCCTGGGGGATACACTGAAGCTTTCTTT.

This clone was picked up one time. The chain combines TRBV4-2 with TRBJ1-2; D ambiguous. Germline lookup yields CDR1 LGHNA and CDR2 YNFKEQ. This CDR3 has 14 residues. The V and J ends lost 0 bases and 4 bases respectively, with 9 bases between them. CDR3 in DNA: TGTGCCAGCAGCCAAGACGTTCCGGGCTATGGCTACACCTTC. Its protein is CASSQDVPGYGYTF.

V and J are TRBV27 and TRBJ2-3; no clear D gene. Germline V gives CDR1 MNHEY, CDR2 SMNVEV (reference sequence). Trimming stripped 6 bases from V and 6 bases from J, with 19 bases between. The CDR3 totals 15 residues. The DNA for the CDR3 is TGTGCCAGCAGGTCCCGACTGAATTTTTCGGATACGCAGTATTTT. Translation: CASRSRLNFSDTQYF.

This sequence joins TRBV27 and TRBJ2-1, with no clear D. The germline V gene encodes CDR1 MNHEY and CDR2 SMNVEV (reference sequence). The CDR3 is 13 residues long. Deletions cut 8 bases from V and 0 bases from J, with 8 bases between. This chain's CDR3 is CASSGNSYNEQFF. In DNA, the CDR3 is TGTGCCAGCTCCGGTAACTCCTACAATGAGCAGTTCTTC.

The V call is TRBV27, the J call TRBJ1-2; possibly TRBD1 for D (5 bases). V was cut by 2 bases and J by 7 bases, with 11 bases left in between. This CDR3 spans 13 amino acids. From germline, CDR1 is MNHEY and CDR2 SMNVEV (reference sequence). The DNA of the CDR3 is TGTGCCAGCAGTTTAGGGGGGGGTATTGGCTACACCTTC. Its translation is CASSLGGGIGYTF.

The rearrangement uses TRBV7-2 and TRBJ2-5; no reliable D call. Germline lookup yields CDR1 SGHTA and CDR2 FQGNSA. This CDR3 region has 13 residues. Trimming cost V 2 bases and J 5 bases, with 9 bases left between them. The CDR3 region has the DNA TGTGCCAGCAGCTTATCCCAGATGGAGACCCAGTACTTC. Translating gives CASSLSQMETQYF.

This chain connects TRBV7-2 to TRBJ2-7; 9 bases fit TRBD1. This CDR3 spans 14 amino acids. Trimming took 1 base from V and 6 from J; bases not matched to a gene: 4. Germline V gene sequence: CDR1 SGHTA, CDR2 FQGNSA. The CDR3: CASSLEGTGFEQYF. The CDR3 nucleotides are TGTGCCAGCAGCTTAGAAGGGACAGGGTTCGAGCAGTACTTC.

V gene TRBV18 combines with J gene TRBJ1-2; no firm D call. Germline V gives CDR1 KGHSH, CDR2 LQKENI. The CDR3 is 14 amino acids. The V end lost 2 bases, the J end lost 5 bases, and 12 bases lay between the germline ends. The CDR3 coding sequence is TGTGCCAGCTCACCAGAGAATCGAGGATATGGCTACACCTTC. Amino acid sequence: CASSPENRGYGYTF.

This chain uses TRBV27 with TRBJ1-1, with TRBD1 matching 7 bases. CDR3 size: 14 residues. CDR1 is MNHEY and CDR2 is SMNVEV in the germline V gene (reference sequence). V was clipped by 8 bases and J by 2 bases; unmatched bases: 8. This CDR3 is CASGDSRGNTEAFF. CDR3 sequence (DNA): TGTGCCAGCGGGGACAGTCGGGGTAACACTGAAGCTTTCTTT.

This clone was counted a single time. The V gene is TRBV4-1, the J gene TRBJ2-2; D might be TRBD1 or TRBD2, each matching 5 bases. This CDR3 has 15 residues. With 0 bases removed from V and 5 bases from J, the gap between germline ends came to 10 bases. Germline-derived CDR1 and CDR2 are MGHRA and YSYEKL. Here the CDR3 DNA reads TGCGCCAGCAGCCAAGACAGGGAGTGGACCGGGGAGCTGTTTTTT. Its protein is CASSQDREWTGELFF.

The genes are TRBV11-2 and TRBJ2-3; a possible D gene is TRBD1 (6 bases). The CDR3 covers 17 residues. V lost 1 base and J lost 1, with 15 bases in between. Germline V gene data show CDR1 as SGHAT and CDR2 as FQNNGV. For the CDR3, the DNA is TGTGCCAGCAGCTTAGGAACACAGGGATCTGGCACAGATACGCAGTATTTT. The encoded protein is CASSLGTQGSGTDTQYF.

This clone was detected once. This sequence joins TRBV19 and TRBJ1-1; weak D call: TRBD1 (6 bases). Trimming pared 1 base from V and 0 bases from J, leaving 9 bases between. This CDR3 has 15 amino acids. Germline CDR1 and CDR2: LNHDA and SQIVND (reference sequence). The CDR3 nucleotides are TGTGCCAGTAGTATAGGTGACAGGTTGAACACTGAAGCTTTCTTT. It is translated as CASSIGDRLNTEAFF.

The chain is built from TRBV7-2 and TRBJ2-1; 8 positions agree with TRBD2. This CDR3 has 14 amino acids. Germline CDR1 and CDR2: SGHTA and FQGNSA. Losses at the gene ends were 4 bases for V and 3 bases for J; bases not matched to a gene: 2. CDR3 region: CASSSTSGYNEQFF. CDR3 nucleotides: TGTGCCAGCAGCTCCACTAGCGGCTACAATGAGCAGTTCTTC.

The chain has TRBV5-1 and TRBJ2-3; no clear D. Trimming left V 0 bases short and J 0 bases short, with 8 bases between. Germline values: CDR1 SGHRS, CDR2 YFSETQ. This CDR3 has 15 residues. As DNA, the CDR3 is TGCGCCAGCAGCTTGGCAGGTGCTAGCACAGATACGCAGTATTTT. Translating it yields CASSLAGASTDTQYF.

J is TRBJ2-1 and V is TRBV6-4, with D perhaps matching TRBD1 or TRBD2 (5 bases each). The CDR3 loop spans 15 amino acids. Germline CDR1 and CDR2: MRHNA and SNTAGT. The V end lost 3 bases, the J end lost 2 bases, and 11 bases lay between the germline ends. The CDR3 sequence is CASSDGDPTYNEQFF. The CDR3 bases are TGTGCCAGCAGTGATGGGGACCCCACCTACAATGAGCAGTTCTTC.

This sequence joins TRBV6-1 and TRBJ2-3; a weak D match, TRBD2 (6 bases). Germline lookup yields CDR1 MNHNS and CDR2 SASEGT. This CDR3 contains 14 residues. With 11 bases removed from V and 2 bases from J, the gap between germline ends came to 17 bases. The CDR3 DNA follows: TGTGCCGCCGAGCGGAGGGGTGTCACAGATACGCAGTATTTT. This translates into CAAERRGVTDTQYF.

This clone was recorded a few times. V and J are TRBV5-5 and TRBJ2-5; D gene ambiguous. V lost 2 bases and J 3 bases, leaving 11 bases between the germline ends. Germline V gene sequence: CDR1 SGHKS, CDR2 YYEKEE (reference sequence). CDR3 size: 14 residues. Here the CDR3 DNA reads TGTGCCAGCAGCTTTGCTGCTCGGGAAGAGACCCAGTACTTC. Protein: CASSFAAREETQYF. Full variable domain (outside the CDR3, taken from reference TRBV5-5 and TRBJ2-5): DAGVTQSPTHLIKTRGQQVTLRCSPISGHKSVSWYQQVLGQGPQFIFQYYEKEERGRGNFPDRFSARQFPNYSSELNVNALLLGDSALYLCASSFAAREETQYFGPGTRLLVL.

This chain joins TRBV11-2 and TRBJ2-7; possible D gene TRBD1, 7 bases. Germline V CDR1 and CDR2: SGHAT, FQNNGV. The CDR3 runs to 15 residues. Deletions cut 5 bases from V and 3 bases from J, with 17 bases between. The CDR3 DNA reads as TGTGCCAGCAGCCTACGGGGGACAGAGAGCTACGAGCAGTACTTC. Translating it yields CASSLRGTESYEQYF.

This clone was picked up one time. The rearrangement uses TRBV7-8 and TRBJ2-5, with 7 bases that match TRBD2. With 2 bases clipped from V and 1 base from J, the junction kept 7 bases outside the gene matches. This CDR3 spans 16 amino acids. Germline CDR1 SGHVS, CDR2 FQNEAQ. The CDR3 loop is CASSLMASGPQETQYF. The CDR3 region has the DNA TGTGCCAGCAGCTTAATGGCTAGCGGCCCCCAAGAGACCCAGTACTTC.

The rearrangement links TRBV5-4 to TRBJ2-5; D is possibly TRBD2 (5 bases). Germline loops: CDR1 SGHNT, CDR2 YYREEE (reference sequence). V was trimmed by 5 bases and J by 5 bases, leaving 19 bases between them. The CDR3 is 15 residues long. CDR3 in DNA: TGTGCCAGCAGTCCGGACCCAAGCGGTAGGGAGACCCAGTACTTC. Translating gives CASSPDPSGRETQYF.

J is TRBJ2-1 and V is TRBV7-8, with no clear D. The CDR3 length is 12 residues. V lost 2 bases and J 7 bases, leaving 6 bases between the germline ends. CDR1 SGHVS and CDR2 FQNEAQ come from the germline V gene. The CDR3, as DNA: TGTGCCAGCAGCTTAACCGGGAATGAGCAGTTCTTC. This gives the protein CASSLTGNEQFF.

The chain carries TRBV29-1 and TRBJ2-3, with D tentatively TRBD1 (6 bases). V was cut by 5 bases and J by 2 bases, with 11 bases left in between. The germline CDR1 and CDR2 sequences are SQVTM and ANQGSEA. There are 13 residues in the CDR3. The CDR3 sequence is CSVRQATTDTQYF. The CDR3 coding sequence is TGCAGCGTTCGACAGGCCACCACAGATACGCAGTATTTT.